This T cell receptor (beta chain) was sequenced in a study of blood T cell repertoires in COVID-19. Germline V gene data show CDR1 as SGHTA and CDR2 as FQGNSA. V dropped 4 bases and J dropped 5 bases, with 12 bases sitting between them. The CDR3 sequence is 14 residues long. In the source study's methods: Estimation of nucleated cell counts relied on the amplification of reference gene primers. Profiling relied on immunoSEQ multiplex PCR, and the TCRdb table lists in-frame clones only, not all of them. The DNA gave D and trimming, while V, J and clone size come from that table. The table shows about 250,000 clones, with about 91% occurring only once.

Input material: peripheral blood. J is TRBJ2-1 and V is TRBV7-2; D is perhaps TRBD2 (5 bases). The clonotype was recovered from a woman aged 30 to 39 with COVID-19, enrolled during active disease. This CDR3 is CASSSGGRHNEQFF. For the CDR3, the DNA is TGTGCCAGCAGCTCCGGAGGACGGCACAATGAGCAGTTCTTC. Together with reference TRBV7-2 and TRBJ2-1, the CDR3 gives the full variable domain: GAGVSQSPSNKVTEKGKDVELRCDPISGHTALYWYRQSLGQGLEFLIYFQGNSAPDKSGLPSDRFSAERTGGSVSTLTIQRTQQEDSAVYLCASSSGGRHNEQFFGPGTRLTVL.